These 13 T cell receptor beta chains were all obtained from the same sample, sequenced in a study of blood T cells in healthy people across ages. Through a sample-barcoded 5' primer and a J-beta primer mix, a second PCR was run for about 6 to 11 cycles. One entry per CDR3 protein results from TCRdb running MiXCR on the 5' RACE reads. Counted here are 1,500,000 or so distinct CDR3 sequences, roughly two fifths occurring once; the ten biggest clones make up 4%. Sequenced material: blood. These receptors came from a woman between 18 and 29 years old in good health.

CDR3 loop: CASSPFSTNEQYF. The DNA for the CDR3 is TGCGCCAGCAGCCCATTCTCAACCAATGAGCAGTACTTC. The V call is TRBV5-1, the J call TRBJ2-5; no clear D. Germline V gives CDR1 SGHRS, CDR2 YFSETQ. CDR3 length equals 13 residues. V was cut by 4 bases and J by 11 bases, with 18 bases left in between.

V usage is TRBV6-5 and J usage is TRBJ1-1; 8 bases line up with TRBD1. The V gene's germline CDR1 is MNHEY and CDR2 SVGAGI. The CDR3 covers 13 residues. The J segment lost 7 bases and the V segment lost 5 bases, leaving 6 bases of the junction unmatched. Here the CDR3 reads CASSLSDRDEAFF. The CDR3 DNA is TGTGCCAGCAGTCTATCGGACAGGGATGAAGCTTTCTTT.

This clonotype was seen repeatedly, ten times or more. The chain couples TRBV7-2 to TRBJ2-7; TRBD2 matches at 11 bases. Germline-derived CDR1 and CDR2 are SGHTA and FQGNSA. The CDR3 has 17 residues. V was clipped by 0 bases and J by 4 bases; unmatched bases: 8. CDR3: CASSLASGRANTYEQYF. The CDR3 DNA reads TGTGCCAGCAGCTTAGCTAGCGGGAGGGCCAATACGTACGAGCAGTACTTC.

There are many counts of this clonotype. The J gene is TRBJ2-6, the V gene TRBV7-3; possible D gene TRBD1, 6 bases. From germline, CDR1 is SGHTA and CDR2 FQGTGA. This CDR3 spans 16 amino acids. V lost 5 bases and J 2 bases, leaving 13 bases between the germline ends. Here the CDR3 DNA reads TGTGCCAGCAGCGAACCCAGGGGAACTGGGGCCAACGTCCTGACTTTC. It translates to CASSEPRGTGANVLTF.

This chain connects TRBV27 to TRBJ2-5; D is unresolved. CDR3 length: 13 amino acids. Trimming cost V 4 bases and J 5 bases, with 11 bases left between them. Germline CDR1 and CDR2: MNHEY and SMNVEV (reference sequence). CDR3 coding DNA: TGTGCCAGCAGTTCGCTAACGCGTGAGACCCAGTACTTC. It encodes CASSSLTRETQYF.

This clonotype appeared a few times. V usage is TRBV2 and J usage is TRBJ2-3, with a possible D match to TRBD2 (6 bases). Germline loops: CDR1 SNHLY, CDR2 FYNNEI. The germline V and J ends were trimmed by 8 bases and 0 bases, with 15 bases remaining between them. This CDR3 has 15 amino acids. This chain's CDR3 is CASELGGVSTDTQYF. Written as DNA, the CDR3 is TGTGCCAGCGAATTGGGAGGAGTAAGCACAGATACGCAGTATTTT.

The chain uses TRBV7-2 and TRBJ1-6; tentatively, D is TRBD1 (6 bases). Between the trimmed V and J ends, which lost 3 bases and 7 bases, there was a span of 13 bases. The length of the CDR3 is 15 residues. Germline V gives CDR1 SGHTA, CDR2 FQGNSA. CDR3 nucleotides: TGTGCCAGCAGCTTCTTACAGGGTTTGAATTCACCCCTCCACTTT. Its translation: CASSFLQGLNSPLHF.

This clonotype was counted a few times. J is TRBJ1-2 and V is TRBV12-5, with D possibly matching TRBD1 (6 bases). Germline V gene data show CDR1 as LGHNT and CDR2 as FRNRAP. This CDR3 is built from 15 residues. V was pared by 1 base and J by 4 bases, with 13 bases between. The CDR3 nucleotides read TGTGCTAGTGGTTTGGCAGGAGACAGGATCTATGGCTACACCTTC. Its protein product is CASGLAGDRIYGYTF.

The rearrangement uses TRBV4-3 and TRBJ2-7; possible D gene TRBD2, 6 bases. The CDR3 runs to 14 residues. V was trimmed by 1 base and J by 7 bases, leaving 14 bases between them. Germline V gene lookup returns CDR1 LGHNA and CDR2 YSLEER. CDR3 protein: CASSQGRDDWEQYF. As DNA, the CDR3 is TGCGCCAGCAGCCAAGGGAGGGATGATTGGGAGCAGTACTTC.

This rearrangement joins TRBV2 to TRBJ1-1; TRBD1 agrees at 7 bases. The CDR3 totals 16 residues. The germline V gene has CDR1 SNHLY and CDR2 FYNNEI. The trim removed 2 bases at V and 0 bases at J, leaving 6 bases unmatched. CDR3 nucleotide sequence: TGTGCCAGCAGTGAACTGGGGACAGCCATGAACACTGAAGCTTTCTTT. Its protein is CASSELGTAMNTEAFF.

The V gene is TRBV30, the J gene TRBJ1-3; 7 bases are a match to TRBD1. The junction had 6 bases not matched to a gene; V was cut back by 1 base and J by 3 bases. This CDR3 has 15 amino acids. Germline lookup yields CDR1 GTSNPN and CDR2 SVGIG (reference sequence). CDR3 nucleotide sequence: TGTGCCTGGAGTGGAGGGGGCGCAGATGGAAACACCATATATTTT. Translation gives CAWSGGGADGNTIYF.

The gene calls are TRBV5-1 and TRBJ2-5; D possibly matches TRBD1 or TRBD2 (7 bases each). The CDR3 length is 18 residues. Trimming took 0 bases from V and 5 from J, leaving 23 bases between them. Germline lookup yields CDR1 SGHRS and CDR2 YFSETQ. The CDR3 sequence is CASSLAISPQGGYETQYF. The DNA for the CDR3 is TGCGCCAGCAGCTTGGCTATTTCACCCCAGGGGGGGTACGAGACCCAGTACTTC.

V usage is TRBV4-3 and J usage is TRBJ2-1; D perhaps matches TRBD1 (5 bases). CDR3 length: 15 residues. V was clipped by 0 bases and J by 3 bases, with 9 bases between them. CDR1 and CDR2 from the germline V gene are LGHNA and YSLEER. For the CDR3, the DNA is TGCGCCAGCAGCCAAGATGGCGGACACTACAATGAGCAGTTCTTC. It specifies CASSQDGGHYNEQFF.